This TCR beta chain came from a study of T cells after yellow fever vaccination. Looking at the study overall: Fractions of low cell number were prepared using SMART-Seq v4 Ultra Low Input. Overall study findings and caveats: One caveat is that FACS-sorted repertoires could contain abundant clonotypes contaminating from the bulk population.

Deletions cut 5 bases from V and 7 bases from J, with 12 bases between. The CDR3 runs to 12 residues. Germline values: CDR1 SQVTM, CDR2 ANQGSEA. This clonotype was observed a handful of times. What it binds is not known. TCRdb re-analysed the 5' RACE reads in MiXCR, keeping a single row per CDR3 protein. The data show 620,000 or so distinct CDR3 sequences, roughly an eighth seen once. This TCR derives from a man under 40 who received the YFV17D yellow fever vaccine. The chain carries TRBV29-1 and TRBJ2-1; TRBD2 is a possible D gene (5 bases). The sequences come from PBMCs, collected on the day of the yellow fever booster vaccination. CDR3 in amino acids: CSVRITRNEQFF. CDR3 DNA sequence: TGCAGCGTTCGAATTACTAGGAATGAGCAGTTCTTC.